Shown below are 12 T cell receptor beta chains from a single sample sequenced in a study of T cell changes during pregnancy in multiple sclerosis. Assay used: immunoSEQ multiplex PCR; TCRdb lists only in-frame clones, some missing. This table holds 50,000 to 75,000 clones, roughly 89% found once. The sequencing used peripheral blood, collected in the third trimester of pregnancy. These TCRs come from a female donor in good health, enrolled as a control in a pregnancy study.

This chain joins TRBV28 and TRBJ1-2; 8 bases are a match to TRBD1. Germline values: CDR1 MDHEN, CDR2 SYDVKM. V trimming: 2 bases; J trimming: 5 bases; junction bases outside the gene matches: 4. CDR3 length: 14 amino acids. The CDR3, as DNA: TGTGCCAGCAGTTTACACAGGGGGGAGTATGGCTACACCTTC. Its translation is CASSLHRGEYGYTF.

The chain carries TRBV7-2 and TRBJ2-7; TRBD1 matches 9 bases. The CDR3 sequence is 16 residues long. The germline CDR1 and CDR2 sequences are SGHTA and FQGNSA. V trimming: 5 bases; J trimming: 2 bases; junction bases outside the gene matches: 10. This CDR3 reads CASSPQPGTGTYEQYF. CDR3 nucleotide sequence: TGTGCCAGCAGCCCTCAACCCGGGACAGGGACCTACGAGCAGTACTTC.

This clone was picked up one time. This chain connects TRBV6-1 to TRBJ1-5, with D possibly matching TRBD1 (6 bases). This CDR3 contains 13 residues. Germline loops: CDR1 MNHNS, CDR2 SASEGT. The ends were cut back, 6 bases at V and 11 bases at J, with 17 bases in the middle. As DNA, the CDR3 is TGTGCCAGCAGCCCAGGCGACCAGGGGACCCAGCATTTT. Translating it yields CASSPGDQGTQHF.

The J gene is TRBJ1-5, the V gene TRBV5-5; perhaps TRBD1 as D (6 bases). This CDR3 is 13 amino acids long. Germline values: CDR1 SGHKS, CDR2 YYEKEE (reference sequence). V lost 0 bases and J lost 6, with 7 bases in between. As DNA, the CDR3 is TGTGCCAGCAGCTTGGGGGACATTCAGCCCCAGCATTTT. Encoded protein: CASSLGDIQPQHF.

The CDR3 region is CASTRDRMNTEAFF. CDR3 DNA: TGTGCCAGCACCCGGGACAGAATGAACACTGAAGCTTTCTTT. The rearrangement uses TRBV7-2 and TRBJ1-1; the match to TRBD1 covers 7 bases. Germline lookup yields CDR1 SGHTA and CDR2 FQGNSA. The CDR3 is 14 amino acids. Unmatched junction bases numbered 5, after V lost 7 bases and J lost 0 bases.

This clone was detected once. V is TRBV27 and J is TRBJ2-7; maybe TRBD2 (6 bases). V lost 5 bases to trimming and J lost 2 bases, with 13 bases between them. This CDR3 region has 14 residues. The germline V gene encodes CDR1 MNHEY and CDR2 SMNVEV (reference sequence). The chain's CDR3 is CASSLFSGAYEQYF. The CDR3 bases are TGTGCCAGCAGTCTATTTTCGGGGGCCTACGAGCAGTACTTC.

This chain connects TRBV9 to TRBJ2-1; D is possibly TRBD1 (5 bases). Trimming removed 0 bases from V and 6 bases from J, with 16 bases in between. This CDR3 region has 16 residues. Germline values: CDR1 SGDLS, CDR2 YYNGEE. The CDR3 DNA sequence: TGTGCCAGCAGCGTAGGTCGGGCAGGGTTCGGCAATGAGCAGTTCTTC. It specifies CASSVGRAGFGNEQFF. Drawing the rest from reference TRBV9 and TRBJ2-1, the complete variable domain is DSGVTQTPKHLITATGQRVTLRCSPRSGDLSVYWYQQSLDQGLQFLIQYYNGEERAKGNILERFSAQQFPDLHSELNLSSLELGDSALYFCASSVGRAGFGNEQFFGPGTRLTVL.

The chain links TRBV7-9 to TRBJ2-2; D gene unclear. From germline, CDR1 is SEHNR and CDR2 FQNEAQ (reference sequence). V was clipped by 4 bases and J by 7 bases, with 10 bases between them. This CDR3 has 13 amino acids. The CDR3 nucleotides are TGTGCCAGCAGCTCAGTCCTTATCGGGGAGCTGTTTTTT. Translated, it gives CASSSVLIGELFF. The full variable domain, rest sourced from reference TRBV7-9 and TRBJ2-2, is DTGVSQNPRHKITKRGQNVTFRCDPISEHNRLYWYRQTLGQGPEFLTYFQNEAQLEKSRLLSDRFSAERPKGSFSTLEIQRTEQGDSAMYLCASSSVLIGELFFGEGSRLTVL.

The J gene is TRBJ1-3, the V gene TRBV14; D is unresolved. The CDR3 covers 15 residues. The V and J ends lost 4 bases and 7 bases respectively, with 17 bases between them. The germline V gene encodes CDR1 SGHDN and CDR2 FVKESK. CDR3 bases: TGTGCCAGCAGCCGTTTGCTGACAAACGCCAACACCATATATTTT. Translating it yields CASSRLLTNANTIYF. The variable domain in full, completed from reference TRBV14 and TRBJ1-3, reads EAGVTQFPSHSVIEKGQTVTLRCDPISGHDNLYWYRRVMGKEIKFLLHFVKESKQDESGMPNNRFLAERTGGTYSTLKVQPAELEDSGVYFCASSRLLTNANTIYFGEGSWLTVV.

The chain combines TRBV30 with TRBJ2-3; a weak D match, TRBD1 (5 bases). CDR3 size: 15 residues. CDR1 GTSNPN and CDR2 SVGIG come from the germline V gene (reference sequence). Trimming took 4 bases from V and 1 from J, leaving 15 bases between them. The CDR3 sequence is CAWTQTVPGTDTQYF. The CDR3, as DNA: TGTGCCTGGACACAGACAGTCCCCGGCACAGATACGCAGTATTTT. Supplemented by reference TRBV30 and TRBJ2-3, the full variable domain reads SQTIHQWPATLVQPVGSPLSLECTVEGTSNPNLYWYRQAAGRGLQLLFYSVGIGQISSEVPQNLSASRPQDRQFILSSKKLLLSDSGFYLCAWTQTVPGTDTQYFGPGTRLTVL.

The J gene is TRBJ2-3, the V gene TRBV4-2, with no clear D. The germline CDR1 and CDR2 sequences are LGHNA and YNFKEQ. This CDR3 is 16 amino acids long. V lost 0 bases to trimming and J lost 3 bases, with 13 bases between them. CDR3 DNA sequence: TGTGCCAGCAGCCAAGAAACCCCCCCCCGGACAGATACGCAGTATTTT. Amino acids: CASSQETPPRTDTQYF.

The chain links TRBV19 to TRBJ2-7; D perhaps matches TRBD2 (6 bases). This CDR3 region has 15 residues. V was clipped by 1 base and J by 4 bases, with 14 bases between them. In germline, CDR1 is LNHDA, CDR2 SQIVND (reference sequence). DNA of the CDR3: TGTGCCAGTAGTATAGTAGGAGGGGCCGGATACGAGCAGTACTTC. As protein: CASSIVGGAGYEQYF.